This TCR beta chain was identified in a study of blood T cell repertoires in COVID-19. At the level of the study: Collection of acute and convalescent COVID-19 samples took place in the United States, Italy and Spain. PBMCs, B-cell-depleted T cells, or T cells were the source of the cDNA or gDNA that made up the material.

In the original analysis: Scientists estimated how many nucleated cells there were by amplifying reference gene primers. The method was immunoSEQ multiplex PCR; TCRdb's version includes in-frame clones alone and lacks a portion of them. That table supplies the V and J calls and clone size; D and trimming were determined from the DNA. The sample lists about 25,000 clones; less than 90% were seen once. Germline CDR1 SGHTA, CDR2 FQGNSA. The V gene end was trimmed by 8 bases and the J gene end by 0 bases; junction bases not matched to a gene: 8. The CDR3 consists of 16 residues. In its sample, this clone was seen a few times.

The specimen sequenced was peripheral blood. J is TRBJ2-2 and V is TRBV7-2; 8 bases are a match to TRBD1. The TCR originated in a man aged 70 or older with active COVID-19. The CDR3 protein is CASGGPGGTNTGELFF. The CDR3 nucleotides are TGTGCCAGCGGGGGACCAGGGGGCACGAACACCGGGGAGCTGTTTTTT.